The present entry profiles one T cell receptor beta chain with its context. Its antigen is unknown. The data were obtained in a study of lymphopenia after photon versus proton radiotherapy. Whole-study findings and limits: Only patients who died were analyzed for survival; proton advantage is unproven. Larger post-nadir TCR diversity loss correlated inversely with survival in deceased patients. Post-nadir diversity loss with photons came from oligoclonal expansion, particularly CD8+ Temra cells. Relative stability marked proton patients; photon patients lost diversity and naive cells.

Assay used: immunoSEQ multiplex PCR; TCRdb lists only in-frame clones, some missing. Here the sample spans about 37,000 clones, over 75% being singletons. The germline V gene encodes CDR1 LGHNA and CDR2 YNFKEQ. The CDR3 is 14 residues long. V shed 1 base and J shed 6 bases, with 12 bases lying between them. Here the sequenced sample was peripheral blood, taken from a patient treated with photon-based radiotherapy. The sequence derives from a man aged 45-65 years with gastric cancer. This sequence joins TRBV4-2 and TRBJ1-1, with TRBD1 as a possible D gene (5 bases). CDR3 DNA: TGTGCCAGCAGCCAAGGGGGGGAGAGCGCTGAAGCTTTCTTT. Its protein is CASSQGGESAEAFF.